This T cell receptor (beta chain) appears in the sequencing data of a study of T cell responses to AZD1222 COVID-19 vaccine. Using immunoSEQ multiplex PCR, the repertoire was profiled, and TCRdb retains in-frame clones only, with some absent. The repertoire holds some 150,000 clones, about 89% seen once, with approximately 3.1% in the top ten. A word on this clone: Its antigen remains unknown.

Broader study findings: There were mostly white British donors and more females than males, and clonal diversity was possibly underestimated.

CDR1 and CDR2 from the germline V gene are SGHTA and FQGNSA. The CDR3 sequence is 16 residues long. V lost 1 base to trimming and J lost 4 bases, with 11 bases between them. The starting material was peripheral blood, obtained on day 0 of AZD1222 vaccination. The rearrangement uses TRBV7-2 and TRBJ1-6; the D gene is possibly TRBD1 (6 bases). This sequence was found in an adult in good health. The DNA for the CDR3 is TGTGCCAGCAGCTTAGGGACAGCCACGTATAATTCACCCCTCCACTTT. As protein: CASSLGTATYNSPLHF.